A selection of T cell receptor beta chains follows, all from one sample in a study of cytomegalovirus exposure and HLA in healthy donors. Clones were read by immunoSEQ multiplex PCR, and TCRdb kept only the in-frame ones, dropping some. The sample contains 150,000 to 200,000 clones, approximately 79% of which appear only once. The material sequenced was PBMCs. Receptors were obtained from a middle-aged woman in good health and CMV-seronegative. Both conserved end residues are part of each CDR3.

V gene	CDR3 length	J gene	CDR3 protein
TRBV18	15	TRBJ1-5	CASSEQEFSNQPQHF
TRBV11-2	14	TRBJ2-7	CASSWGTSAYEQYF
TRBV5-4	15	TRBJ2-3	CASSLGHRLDDTQYF
TRBV19	13	TRBJ2-7	CASSIGRGDEQYF
TRBV7-8	14	TRBJ2-3	CASSWDRGGDTQYF
TRBV6-6	16	TRBJ2-6	CANDPAWSSGANVLTF
TRBV30	13	TRBJ1-3	CAQQGSNGGTIYF
TRBV18	15	TRBJ1-4	CASSNGQGPGEKLFF
TRBV14	16	TRBJ2-5	CASSQGGLADQETQYF
TRBV28	16	TRBJ2-5	CASSPWTSGGEETQYF
TRBV28	13	TRBJ1-1	CASISGRDCGAFF
TRBV30	13	TRBJ2-4	CAWTSGSGGIQYF
TRBV11-3	15	TRBJ2-2	CASSPRQGGTGELFF
TRBV7-2	13	TRBJ1-1	CASSLAAGTEAFF
TRBV9	16	TRBJ2-3	CASSVDLGLGTDTQYF
TRBV2	16	TRBJ2-4	CASSDRDREKENIQYF
TRBV5-1	13	TRBJ2-5	CASSFESPETQYF
TRBV28	14	TRBJ1-5	CASSSDSSNQPQHF
TRBV30	15	TRBJ1-3	CAWSGEPGSGNTIYF
TRBV7-9	14	TRBJ2-3	CASSWGVSTDTQYF
TRBV5-1	15	TRBJ1-1	CASSARQGGGTEAFF
TRBV4-2	15	TRBJ1-2	CASSPRGEPRQGYTF
TRBV6-4	14	TRBJ2-3	CASSDGGTTDTQYF
TRBV5-4	15	TRBJ2-5	CASSLGAGGPETQYF
TRBV6-4	15	TRBJ1-2	CASSERAGPSYGYTF
TRBV2	15	TRBJ1-5	CASSEQALSNQPQHF
TRBV30	15	TRBJ2-3	CAWTTGGGTTDTQYF
TRBV5-5	13	TRBJ1-2	CASSPGQNYGYTF
TRBV7-6	15	TRBJ2-1	CASSEQMELENEQFF
TRBV18	14	TRBJ1-1	CASSPGQMNTEAFF
TRBV28	15	TRBJ2-7	CASSVSGTPSYEQYF
TRBV5-1	14	TRBJ2-1	CASSLETSYNEQFF
TRBV5-1	15	TRBJ2-1	CASSKQGEVYNEQFF
TRBV25-1	14	TRBJ1-3	CASSEEATGNTIYF
TRBV18	13	TRBJ2-7	CASSPNRGYEQYF
TRBV10-3	13	TRBJ1-1	CAIRGQRNTEAFF